A single sample is the source of the 19 T cell receptor beta chains below, sequenced in a study of blood T cell repertoires in COVID-19. Generated by immunoSEQ multiplex PCR, the TCRdb table keeps only in-frame clones and is missing some. The profile covers 200,000 or so clones, with approximately 88% appearing a single time and 5.5% to 8% taken by the ten largest. The sequencing input was peripheral blood. The receptors derive from a man in his 60s who had recovered from COVID-19.

V is TRBV9 and J is TRBJ1-2, with a tentative D call TRBD1 (5 bases). Trimming left V 1 base short and J 5 bases short, with 9 bases between. The germline V gene has CDR1 SGDLS and CDR2 YYNGEE. The CDR3 has 13 residues. The CDR3 sequence: CASSVQGYYGYTF. The CDR3 DNA reads TGTGCCAGCAGCGTACAGGGTTATTATGGCTACACCTTC.

The chain employs TRBV4-3 and TRBJ2-7; 8 nucleotides agree with TRBD2. J lost 2 bases, V lost 3 bases, and 9 bases had no gene match. Germline V CDR1 and CDR2: LGHNA, YSLEER. CDR3 length: 16 amino acids. This chain's CDR3 is CASSQPTSGPTYEQYF. CDR3 DNA: TGCGCCAGCAGCCAGCCCACTAGCGGTCCCACCTACGAGCAGTACTTC.

The CDR3 nucleotides read TGTGCCAGCAGCCTGACTAGACAAGAGACCCAGTACTTC. Translating it yields CASSLTRQETQYF. The V and J genes are TRBV7-3 and TRBJ2-5, with D possibly TRBD2 on 6 matching bases. Germline CDR1 is SGHTA and CDR2 is FQGTGA. V lost 5 bases, J lost 2 bases, and 9 bases lay in between. The CDR3 runs to 13 residues.

The chain links TRBV5-1 to TRBJ1-1; D is perhaps TRBD1 (5 bases). The germline CDR1 and CDR2 sequences are SGHRS and YFSETQ. Trimming removed 4 bases from V and 1 base from J, with 17 bases in between. The CDR3 is 16 residues long. CDR3 sequence (DNA): TGCGCCAGCAGCACAACCGCGGGACTCACGAACACTGAAGCTTTCTTT. Amino acids: CASSTTAGLTNTEAFF.

V is TRBV4-2 and J is TRBJ2-3, with D maybe TRBD2 (5 bases). The CDR3 consists of 16 residues. Deletions cut 0 bases from V and 0 bases from J, with 10 bases between. Per germline, CDR1 LGHNA and CDR2 YNFKEQ. The CDR3 bases are TGTGCCAGCAGCCAAGATCTAAGCGGTAGCACAGATACGCAGTATTTT. It translates to CASSQDLSGSTDTQYF.

The chain carries TRBV12-3 or TRBV12-4 and TRBJ1-1; no clear D gene. Trimming stripped 8 bases from V and 4 bases from J, with 8 bases between. The CDR3 consists of 11 residues. The CDR3 DNA is TGTGCCAGCGCCCGGGGCACTGAAGCTTTCTTT. It encodes CASARGTEAFF.

V and J are TRBV11-2 and TRBJ2-5; 10 nucleotides match TRBD2. Trimming removed 5 bases from V and 5 bases from J; junction bases left unmatched: 5. The CDR3 contains 14 residues. Germline V lookup: CDR1 SGHAT, CDR2 FQNNGV. CDR3 bases: TGTGCCAGCAGCAGTAGCGGGGGGCAGGAGACCCAGTACTTC. Amino acids: CASSSSGGQETQYF. The full variable domain, completed using reference TRBV11-2 and TRBJ2-5, is EAGVAQSPRYKIIEKRQSVAFWCNPISGHATLYWYQQILGQGPKLLIQFQNNGVVDDSQLPKDRFSAERLKGVDSTLKIQPAKLEDSAVYLCASSSSGGQETQYFGPGTRLLVL.

Details on this clone: Compared with germline, one end of the junction differs, possibly owing to a read error. This chain joins TRBV5-1 and TRBJ1-2, with D perhaps TRBD1 (6 bases). The germline V gene has CDR1 SGHRS and CDR2 YFSETQ. This CDR3 is built from 14 residues. The chain's CDR3 is CASSLEMGARGYTF. CDR3 coding DNA: TGCGCCAGCAGTTTGGAGATGGGGGCGAGAGGCTACACCTTC.

J is TRBJ2-7 and V is TRBV27; TRBD1 agrees at 8 bases. The CDR3 is 14 residues long. Germline V gene sequence: CDR1 MNHEY, CDR2 SMNVEV (reference sequence). The V segment lost 5 bases and the J segment 2 bases; nucleotides outside the gene matches: 5. CDR3 sequence (DNA): TGTGCCAGCAGTCCATTGACAGGGGCCTACGAGCAGTACTTC. Translated: CASSPLTGAYEQYF.

CDR3 nucleotide sequence: TGTGCCAGCAGTTCCACCCGCGAACGAATTGCCAATCAGCCCCAGCATTTT. As protein: CASSSTRERIANQPQHF. This sequence joins TRBV6-2 or TRBV6-3 and TRBJ1-5; D remains ambiguous. The CDR3 is 17 residues long. Per germline, CDR1 MNHEY and CDR2 SVGEGT. With 4 bases removed from V and 3 bases from J, the gap between germline ends came to 19 bases.

This chain joins TRBV5-1 and TRBJ1-6, with D hard to call. The V gene's germline CDR1 is SGHRS and CDR2 YFSETQ. The CDR3 is 16 residues long. The V gene lost 4 bases and the J gene lost 0 bases, with 11 bases spanning the gap. The CDR3 DNA reads TGCGCCAGCAGCCTGGGCCCTAGCTCCTATAATTCACCCCTCCACTTT. Translating it yields CASSLGPSSYNSPLHF.

This clone was seen only a few times. J is TRBJ2-2 and V is TRBV5-1; a weak D match, TRBD2 (5 bases). This CDR3 spans 15 amino acids. Trimming removed 3 bases from V and 5 bases from J, with 14 bases in between. The germline V gene has CDR1 SGHRS and CDR2 YFSETQ. In DNA, the CDR3 is TGCGCCAGCAGCTCCCAGGCGGGTTATACCGGGGAGCTGTTTTTT. Its translation: CASSSQAGYTGELFF.

The V and J genes are TRBV9 and TRBJ2-5, with TRBD2 matching 7 bases. V was pared by 0 bases and J by 5 bases, with 7 bases of the junction left unmatched. This CDR3 is 15 amino acids long. CDR1 and CDR2 (germline): SGDLS, YYNGEE. The CDR3 sequence is CASSVDPGGWETQYF. In nucleotides, the CDR3 is TGTGCCAGCAGCGTAGATCCGGGAGGATGGGAGACCCAGTACTTC.

The V gene is TRBV5-1, the J gene TRBJ2-7; 9 nucleotides align to TRBD1. After removal of 2 bases from V and 10 bases from J, the junction contained 10 bases not matched to a gene. This CDR3 is built from 14 residues. Germline values: CDR1 SGHRS, CDR2 YFSETQ. The CDR3 DNA reads TGCGCCAGCAGCTTCGGGACAGGGTTTACCCAACAGTACTTC. It yields the protein CASSFGTGFTQQYF.

This clone was detected once. The chain combines TRBV6-5 with TRBJ1-2; 10 bases agree with TRBD1. The ends lost 7 bases at V and 8 bases at J; junction bases unmatched: 4. Germline V gene data show CDR1 as MNHEY and CDR2 as SVGAGI. The CDR3 loop spans 12 amino acids. This CDR3 reads CASIGTGVGYTF. The CDR3 DNA sequence: TGTGCCAGCATTGGGACAGGGGTAGGCTACACCTTC.

This clone was seen just once. V is TRBV19 and J is TRBJ2-1; 8 bases fit TRBD2. Germline lookup yields CDR1 LNHDA and CDR2 SQIVND (reference sequence). The CDR3 is 17 residues long. J gave up 7 bases and V 9 bases, and 20 bases lay outside the gene matches. The CDR3 protein is CASSGRLPGGLGNEQFF. CDR3 DNA: TGTGCCAGCTCCGGACGGCTACCGGGAGGGCTAGGGAATGAGCAGTTCTTC. The full variable domain, with the rest looked up from reference TRBV19 and TRBJ2-1, is DGGITQSPKYLFRKEGQNVTLSCEQNLNHDAMYWYRQDPGQGLRLIYYSQIVNDFQKGDIAEGYSVSREKKESFPLTVTSAQKNPTAFYLCASSGRLPGGLGNEQFFGPGTRLTVL.

The chain employs TRBV4-1 and TRBJ1-5; D uncertain. The CDR3 spans 16 residues. CDR1 and CDR2 from the germline V gene are MGHRA and YSYEKL. V lost 3 bases and J 2 bases, leaving 14 bases between the germline ends. CDR3 protein: CASSQKDSRGNQPQHF. In DNA, the CDR3 is TGCGCCAGCAGCCAGAAGGATTCGAGGGGCAATCAGCCCCAGCATTTT.

The chain combines TRBV30 with TRBJ2-2, with D maybe TRBD2 (6 bases). The CDR3 consists of 13 residues. Between the trimmed V and J ends, which lost 4 bases and 4 bases, there was a span of 10 bases. Germline CDR1 is GTSNPN and CDR2 is SVGIG (reference sequence). The CDR3 DNA sequence: TGTGCCTGGAATGAGGAGGGCACCGGGGAGCTGTTTTTT. As protein: CAWNEEGTGELFF.

V usage is TRBV7-6 and J usage is TRBJ2-7; 8 nucleotides line up with TRBD1. J lost 0 bases, V lost 1 base, and 5 bases had no gene match. Looked up from germline, CDR1 is SGHVS and CDR2 is FNYEAQ. CDR3 length: 16 amino acids. CDR3 sequence: CASSLVTGGASYEQYF. The CDR3, as DNA: TGTGCCAGCAGCTTAGTTACAGGGGGAGCCTCCTACGAGCAGTACTTC.